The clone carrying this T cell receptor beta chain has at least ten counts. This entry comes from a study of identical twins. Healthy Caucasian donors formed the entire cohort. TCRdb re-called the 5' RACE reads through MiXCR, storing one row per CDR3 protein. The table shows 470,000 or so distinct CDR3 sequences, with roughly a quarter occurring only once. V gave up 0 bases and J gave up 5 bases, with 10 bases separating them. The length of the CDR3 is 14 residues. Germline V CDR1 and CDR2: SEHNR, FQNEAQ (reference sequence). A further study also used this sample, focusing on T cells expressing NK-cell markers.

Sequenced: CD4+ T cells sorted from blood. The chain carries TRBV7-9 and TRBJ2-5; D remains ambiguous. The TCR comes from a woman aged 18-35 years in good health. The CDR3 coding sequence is TGTGCCAGCAGCTTAGCGGGGATTGTGGAGACCCAGTACTTC. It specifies CASSLAGIVETQYF.